What follows are 23 T cell receptor beta chains derived from one specimen sequenced in a study of T cell clonality in common variable immunodeficiency. Produced via immunoSEQ multiplex PCR; TCRdb's table is partial and in-frame only. Sampling found 40,000 to 45,000 clones, none seen once. The sample was peripheral blood mononuclear cells. The receptors here all came from a person aged 18-70 years in good health.

There are many counts of this clone. The read falls 3 residues short of the CDR3 end, and the missing part is taken from the germline J gene. The J gene is TRBJ1-3, the V gene TRBV18; D gene uncertain. Trimming took off 6 bases at V and 2 bases at J, with 11 bases between the two ends. The CDR3 loop spans 14 amino acids. Per germline, CDR1 KGHSH and CDR2 LQKENI. Incomplete CDR3 DNA: TGTGCCAGCTCTGGACTCGATCCTGGAAACACC. This translates into CASSGLDPGNT. The CDR3, in full, reads CASSGLDPGNTIYF. The full variable domain, rest sourced from reference TRBV18 and TRBJ1-3, is NAGVMQNPRHLVRRRGQEARLRCSPMKGHSHVYWYRQLPEEGLKFMVYLQKENIIDESGMPKERFSAEFPKEGPSILRIQQVVRGDSAAYFCASSGLDPGNTIYFGEGSWLTVV.

The sample holds many counts of this clone. The read falls 3 residues short of the CDR3 end, and the missing part is taken from the germline J gene. This chain uses TRBV20-1 with TRBJ2-5; D remains ambiguous. Germline lookup yields CDR1 DFQATT and CDR2 SNEGSKA (reference sequence). V was shortened by 5 bases and J by 0 bases, with 7 bases between the two germline ends. The CDR3 spans 12 residues. CDR3 loop: CSAAPDQETQYF. The DNA read from the CDR3 is TGCAGTGCTGCCCCAGACCAAGAGACC.

This clone was recorded many times. The DNA ends 3 residues before the CDR3 does, and the rest of the CDR3 is filled in from the germline J gene. This chain connects TRBV2 to TRBJ1-6; D is unresolved. Germline values: CDR1 SNHLY, CDR2 FYNNEI. The CDR3 is made up of 14 amino acids. The V and J ends lost 6 bases and 5 bases respectively, with 11 bases between them. Incomplete CDR3 DNA: TGTGCCAGCAGCCGAAGCGGGAATAATTCACCC. It is translated as CASSRSGNNSP. The CDR3 in its entirety is CASSRSGNNSPLHF.

This clone was observed a few times. The read gets to within 3 residues of the CDR3 end, and the germline J gene fills in the rest. The chain combines TRBV11-3 with TRBJ1-2; D possibly corresponds to TRBD1 (5 bases). V gave up 1 base and J gave up 7 bases, with 13 bases separating them. Germline CDR1 and CDR2: SGHNT and YENEEA. The CDR3 extends over 14 amino acids. The CDR3 loop reads CASSLGRGTAGYTF. CDR3 bases read: TGTGCCAGCAGCTTAGGTAGGGGCACCGCTGGC.

This clone was observed at least ten times. The sequenced CDR3 bases are TGCGCCAGCAGCTTAATCAGGCTAAATGAG. Translating gives CASSLIRLNE. The whole CDR3 is CASSLIRLNEQFF. The chain carries TRBV5-1 and TRBJ2-1, with no clear D. The read falls 3 residues short of the CDR3 end, and the missing part is taken from the germline J gene. Germline-derived CDR1 and CDR2 are SGHRS and YFSETQ. Trimming took off 2 bases at V and 7 bases at J, with 10 bases between the two ends. This CDR3 region has 13 residues.

Many counts were recorded for this clone. The read falls 3 residues short of the CDR3 end, and the missing part is taken from the germline J gene. The chain has TRBV5-1 and TRBJ2-1; D perhaps matches TRBD2 (5 bases). Germline CDR1 is SGHRS and CDR2 is YFSETQ. The length of the CDR3 is 14 residues. Trimming stripped 6 bases from V and 0 bases from J, with 10 bases between. The CDR3 sequence: CASTGDNSYNEQFF. The DNA read from the CDR3 is TGCGCCAGCACCGGGGATAACTCCTACAATGAG.

This clone was observed many times. Read sequence stops 3 residues before the CDR3 end, and the germline J gene provides the missing end. The chain links TRBV6-2 or TRBV6-3 to TRBJ2-2; 7 positions match TRBD1. CDR3 length equals 15 residues. With V trimmed by 2 bases and J by 4 bases, 4 bases remained unmatched. Germline CDR1 and CDR2: MNHEY and SVGEGT. The DNA read from the CDR3 is TGTGCCAGCAGTTACCGAGGGGGCCCCACCGGGGAG. Translated, it gives CASSYRGGPTGE. The full CDR3 protein reads CASSYRGGPTGELFF.

At least ten counts were recorded for this clone. The CDR3 is cut off 3 residues early in the read; its end comes from the germline J gene. The chain links TRBV19 to TRBJ1-1, with a tentative D call TRBD1 (5 bases). The germline V gene encodes CDR1 LNHDA and CDR2 SQIVND (reference sequence). CDR3 length: 15 residues. CDR3 DNA (partial): TGTGCCAGTTCTGACCTCCCCGCTGGGGACTCCGAA. Protein product: CASSDLPAGDSE. The complete CDR3 reads CASSDLPAGDSEAFF. The variable domain in full, with the rest retrieved from reference TRBV19 and TRBJ1-1, is DGGITQSPKYLFRKEGQNVTLSCEQNLNHDAMYWYRQDPGQGLRLIYYSQIVNDFQKGDIAEGYSVSREKKESFPLTVTSAQKNPTAFYLCASSDLPAGDSEAFFGQGTRLTVV.

This clone was found many times. The DNA ends 3 residues before the CDR3 does, and the rest of the CDR3 is filled in from the germline J gene. This chain joins TRBV30 and TRBJ2-1; D may be TRBD1 or TRBD2 (5 bases each). Per germline, CDR1 GTSNPN and CDR2 SVGIG (reference sequence). This CDR3 has 12 residues. The V end lost 3 bases, the J end lost 7 bases, and 10 bases lay between the germline ends. The sequenced CDR3 bases are TGTGCCTGGAGCCGAGGGGAAAATGAG. It is translated as CAWSRGENE. The whole CDR3 is CAWSRGENEQFF.

The table lists this clone with many counts. The sequence runs out 3 residues before the end of the CDR3; the remainder is reconstructed from the germline J gene. The chain is built from TRBV20-1 and TRBJ1-6; 7 nucleotides match TRBD1. The germline V gene has CDR1 DFQATT and CDR2 SNEGSKA (reference sequence). Germline trimming cut 3 bases from V and 9 bases from J; bases unmatched to any gene: 11. The CDR3 has 15 residues. CDR3 DNA (partial): TGCAGTGCTAGGATCGAGGGGGCGGTAGGTTCACCC. It encodes CSARIEGAVGSP. The whole CDR3 reads CSARIEGAVGSPLHF.

This clone was seen only a few times. The read ends 3 residues shy of where the CDR3 ends; the end is completed using the germline J gene. The rearrangement links TRBV5-1 to TRBJ2-3; 8 nucleotides line up with TRBD2. The CDR3 is made up of 16 amino acids. Unmatched junction bases numbered 5, after V lost 2 bases and J lost 0 bases. Germline CDR1 SGHRS, CDR2 YFSETQ. The covered CDR3 bases are TGCGCCAGCAGCTTCGTAGCGGGGTCTAGCACAGATACG. The encoded protein is CASSFVAGSSTDT. Given in full, the CDR3 is CASSFVAGSSTDTQYF.

Many counts were recorded for this clone. The CDR3 end is not reached by the read, which stops 3 residues before it; the germline J gene fills it in. The chain is built from TRBV29-1 and TRBJ1-5, with TRBD1 matching 9 bases. This CDR3 has 13 residues. Germline values: CDR1 SQVTM, CDR2 ANQGSEA. V shed 4 bases and J 6 bases; nucleotides not matched to a gene: 4. The CDR3 reads CSVGTGESQPQHF. The CDR3 bases that were read are TGCAGCGTTGGGACAGGGGAAAGTCAGCCC.

The table lists this clone with many counts. The read ends 3 residues before the CDR3 terminus; that terminus is restored from the germline J gene. This chain joins TRBV27 and TRBJ1-2, with a weak D call TRBD1 (5 bases). With 5 bases removed from V and 6 bases from J, the gap between germline ends came to 19 bases. Germline CDR1 is MNHEY and CDR2 is SMNVEV (reference sequence). The CDR3 loop spans 15 amino acids. CDR3 protein: CASSPPRGVGNGYTF. The CDR3 bases that were read are TGTGCCAGCAGTCCCCCAAGGGGCGTGGGGAATGGC.

This clone was recorded many times. The read ends 3 residues early relative to the CDR3; the germline J gene fills the gap. The chain uses TRBV6-1 and TRBJ2-7; the D gene is possibly TRBD1 (6 bases). The germline gives CDR1 MNHNS, CDR2 SASEGT. V gave up 1 base and J gave up 0 bases, with 10 bases separating them. The CDR3 has 15 residues. The covered CDR3 bases are TGTGCCAGCAGTGAAGGAGGGGGAGCCTCCTACGAG. As protein: CASSEGGGASYE. The entire CDR3 is CASSEGGGASYEQYF.

The sample holds many counts of this clone. The read terminates 3 residues before the CDR3 end, so the remaining end is supplied by the germline J gene. V gene TRBV30 combines with J gene TRBJ2-7; D not resolved. CDR3 length equals 12 residues. Deletions cut 4 bases from V and 0 bases from J, with 7 bases between. The germline CDR1 and CDR2 sequences are GTSNPN and SVGIG (reference sequence). The CDR3 bases that were read are TGTGCCTGGAAGGGCAGCTCCTACGAG. This translates into CAWKGSSYE. The whole CDR3 reads CAWKGSSYEQYF.

The sample holds many counts of this clone. The read falls 3 residues short of the CDR3 end, and the missing part is taken from the germline J gene. The genes are TRBV30 and TRBJ2-4; tentatively, D is TRBD2 (6 bases). Germline CDR1 is GTSNPN and CDR2 is SVGIG (reference sequence). The CDR3 sequence is 13 residues long. V was cut by 0 bases and J by 6 bases, with 9 bases left in between. The CDR3 reads CAWSVRGGNIQYF. CDR3 bases read: TGTGCCTGGAGTGTTAGGGGAGGAAACATT.

This clone was found many times. The observed sequence ends 3 residues before the CDR3 terminus, with the missing tail filled in from the germline J gene. V gene TRBV7-3 combines with J gene TRBJ2-1; the D is unclear. The length of the CDR3 is 14 residues. Trimming removed 1 base from V and 4 bases from J, with 8 bases in between. Germline CDR1 SGHTA, CDR2 FQGTGA. CDR3 residues: CASSLIGGYNEQFF. The part of the CDR3 DNA that was read is TGTGCCAGCAGCTTAATAGGCGGATACAATGAG.

This clone showed up many times. The CDR3 end falls 3 residues outside the read, so it is completed with the germline J gene. This sequence joins TRBV20-1 and TRBJ2-3; TRBD2 agrees at 9 bases. Germline V gives CDR1 DFQATT, CDR2 SNEGSKA (reference sequence). The CDR3 extends over 13 amino acids. Trimming took 1 base from V and 7 from J; bases not matched to a gene: 3. The CDR3 loop is CSARGSGGYTQYF. The CDR3 DNA, read in part, is TGCAGTGCTAGAGGTAGCGGGGGTTATACG.

This clone has at least ten counts. The part of the CDR3 DNA that was read is TGTGCCAGCAGTGCCTCGGCGCGGGAGTCGACAGATACG. It yields the protein CASSASARESTDT. The full CDR3 reads CASSASARESTDTQYF. The gene calls are TRBV2 and TRBJ2-3, with 7 bases aligning to TRBD2. The read gets to within 3 residues of the CDR3 end, and the germline J gene fills in the rest. Germline CDR1 SNHLY, CDR2 FYNNEI. The length of the CDR3 is 16 residues. With V trimmed by 4 bases and J by 3 bases, 10 bases remained unmatched.

This clone was counted ten times or more. The read ends 3 residues early relative to the CDR3; the germline J gene fills the gap. The V call is TRBV5-4, the J call TRBJ2-2, with 9 bases aligning to TRBD2. V lost 5 bases and J lost 5; bases outside the gene matches: 7. Per germline, CDR1 SGHNT and CDR2 YYREEE (reference sequence). CDR3 size: 15 residues. The CDR3 region is CASSPTSGTTGELFF. CDR3 DNA (partial): TGTGCCAGCAGTCCGACTAGCGGAACAACCGGGGAG.

This clone has a count of ten or more. Coverage ceases 3 residues before the CDR3 finishes, and the germline J gene fills in the end. This sequence joins TRBV28 and TRBJ1-2; D is perhaps TRBD1 (5 bases). The CDR3 is 12 residues long. Germline V gene sequence: CDR1 MDHEN, CDR2 SYDVKM. V shed 3 bases and J shed 4 bases, with 6 bases lying between them. The DNA read from the CDR3 is TGTGCCAGCAGTTTCGGGGGCTATGGC. It codes for CASSFGGYG. Given in full, the CDR3 is CASSFGGYGYTF.

This clone was counted a few times. Sequencing ends 3 residues short of the CDR3 end; the germline J gene provides the rest. This sequence joins TRBV7-9 and TRBJ2-3; TRBD1 is a possible D gene (6 bases). The CDR3 runs 13 residues. CDR1 SEHNR and CDR2 FQNEAQ come from the germline V gene (reference sequence). The CDR3 DNA, read in part, is TGTGCCAGCAGCTTAGTACAGGGAGAGGCG. Residues: CASSLVQGEA. The full CDR3 protein is CASSLVQGEAQYF.

This clone was detected many times. From the germline J gene comes the end of the CDR3, since the read stops 3 residues before it. The V gene is TRBV19, the J gene TRBJ2-2, with 9 bases that match TRBD1. The junction had 6 bases not matched to a gene; V was cut back by 6 bases and J by 4 bases. The CDR3 spans 15 residues. Germline values: CDR1 LNHDA, CDR2 SQIVND (reference sequence). The part of the CDR3 DNA that was read is TGTGCCAGTAGACTGGGGACAGGGAGCACCGGGGAG. Its protein is CASRLGTGSTGE. The whole CDR3 sequence reads CASRLGTGSTGELFF.